This TCR beta chain was sequenced for a study of beta chain features in type 1 diabetes. In the case of this clone: The antigen remains unidentified.

Donors contributed one heparinised blood draw apiece, averaging about 110 mL. Study-level points and caveats: Moderate but significant shortening of TCRB CDR3s was recorded in all four CD4+ subsets from Type 1 diabetes patients. These data did not resolve whether HLA type affects TCRB rearrangement.

The CDR3 extends over 14 amino acids. The V gene's germline CDR1 is LNHNV and CDR2 YYDKDF (reference sequence). V lost 5 bases to trimming and J lost 6 bases; unmatched junction nucleotides: 10. Sequencing targeted expressed TCRB transcripts, as all isolated RNA had been reverse transcribed. Generated by immunoSEQ multiplex PCR, the TCRdb table keeps only in-frame clones and is missing some. The data hold around 53,000 clones, with about 60% observed a single time. This receptor was identified in a woman aged 25 to 39 with type 1 diabetes. The sequencing sample was made of stem cell memory CD4+ T cells from blood. The chain recombines TRBV15 with TRBJ2-7; 7 bases map to TRBD2. The chain's CDR3 is CATSSVRLASEQYF. CDR3 DNA sequence: TGTGCCACCAGCTCGGTTAGACTAGCCAGCGAGCAGTACTTC.